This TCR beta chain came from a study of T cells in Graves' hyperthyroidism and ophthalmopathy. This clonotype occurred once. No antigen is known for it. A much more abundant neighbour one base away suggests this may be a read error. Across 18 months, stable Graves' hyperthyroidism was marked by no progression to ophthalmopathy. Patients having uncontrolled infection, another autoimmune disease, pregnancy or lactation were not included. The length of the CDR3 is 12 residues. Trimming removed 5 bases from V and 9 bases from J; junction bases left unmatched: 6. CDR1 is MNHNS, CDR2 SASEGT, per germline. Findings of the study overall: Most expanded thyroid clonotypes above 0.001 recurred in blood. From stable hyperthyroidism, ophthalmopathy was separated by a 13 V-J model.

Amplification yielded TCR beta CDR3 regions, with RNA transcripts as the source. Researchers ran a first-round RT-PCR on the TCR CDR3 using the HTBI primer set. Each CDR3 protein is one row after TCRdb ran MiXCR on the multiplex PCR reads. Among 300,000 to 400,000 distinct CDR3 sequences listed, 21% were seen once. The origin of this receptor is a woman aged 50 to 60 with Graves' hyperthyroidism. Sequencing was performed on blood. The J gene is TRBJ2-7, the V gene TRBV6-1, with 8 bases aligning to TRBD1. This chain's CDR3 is CASSMTGDGQYF. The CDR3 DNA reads TGTGCCAGCAGTATGACAGGGGACGGGCAGTACTTC.